This TCR beta chain is drawn from a study of Ad26.COV2.S vaccination and SARS-CoV-2 variants. As regards this clone: Its antigen is currently unknown.

Treatment given: some 19 received Ad26.COV2.S at low or high dose, single or two shots; about 5 received placebo; per-sample allocation not given. On day 63 after the first injection, vaccine and placebo recipients gave samples. Recruitment in Boston yielded a donor of adult age, 18-55 years. This CDR3 spans 19 amino acids. V lost 0 bases, J lost 1 base, and 13 bases stayed unmatched. CDR1 is ENHRY and CDR2 is SYGVKD in the germline V gene. TCRdb's table, derived via immunoSEQ multiplex PCR, lists solely in-frame clones and lacks some. This table holds around 300,000 clones, about 86% found once. General observations from the study: Ad26.COV2.S recipients had broader spike-specific TCRs (P = 0.0014).

This chain joins TRBV10-3 and TRBJ1-2, with TRBD1 identical over 8 bases. The clonotype comes from a person between 18 and 65 years old who received the Ad26.COV2.S COVID-19 vaccine or a placebo. Sequencing used peripheral blood, obtained in a trial of Ad26.COV2.S vaccine versus placebo. CDR3 bases: TGTGCCATCAGTGAGTCGGAGTCTGACAGGGGTTTGTTTAACTATGGCTACACCTTC. It encodes CAISESESDRGLFNYGYTF.